These T cell receptor beta chains were read from a single sample in a study of blood T cell repertoires in COVID-19. The repertoire was sequenced with immunoSEQ multiplex PCR; TCRdb's copy has only in-frame clones and lacks some. The sample lists approximately 490,000 clones; approximately 91% were seen once. The sequencing sample was made of PBMCs or T cells enriched from blood (not recorded which). These receptors were collected from a woman aged 60 to 75 who had recovered from COVID-19. Each CDR3 is given with its conserved first and last residue. A D gene is named only where the DNA matches it firmly. Expanded clones are given a class, and other clones once, few, many or no size at all.

TRBD1,many,TRBV6-5,TRBJ1-5,CASSWTGISQPQHF,TGTGCCAGCAGTTGGACAGGCATCAGTCAGCCCCAGCATTTT
-,-,TRBV21-1,TRBJ1-2,CASSEEANYGYTF,TGTGCCAGCAGCGAGGAAGCTAACTATGGCTACACCTTC
TRBD2,-,TRBV5-1,TRBJ2-7,CASSRGTSGGYEQYF,TGCGCCAGCAGCCGAGGGACTAGCGGAGGCTACGAGCAGTACTTC
-,-,TRBV2,TRBJ1-3,CASSGLVSGNTIYF,TGTGCCAGCAGCGGACTGGTCTCTGGAAACACCATATATTTT
-,-,TRBV6-5,TRBJ1-1,CASSRDSSPTFF,TGTGCCAGCAGCCGAGACAGTTCCCCTACCTTCTTT
TRBD1,few,TRBV7-2,TRBJ1-5,CASSLVDRSNQPQHF,TGTGCCAGCAGCTTAGTGGACAGGAGCAATCAGCCCCAGCATTTT
TRBD1,-,TRBV4-1,TRBJ1-4,CASSLPPGTGREKLFF,TGCGCCAGCAGCCTTCCTCCAGGGACAGGGCGTGAAAAACTGTTTTTT
TRBD2,-,TRBV6-4,TRBJ2-3,CASSAQRTRSTDTQYF,TGTGCCAGCAGCGCCCAACGGACTAGGAGCACAGATACGCAGTATTTT
-,-,TRBV19,TRBJ1-1,CASRQTVRNTEAFF,TGTGCCAGTAGGCAGACAGTTAGGAACACTGAAGCTTTCTTT
TRBD1,-,TRBV5-1,TRBJ2-2,CASTRQGGTGELFF,TGCGCCAGCACCCGACAGGGGGGTACCGGGGAGCTGTTTTTT
-,-,TRBV2,TRBJ2-2,CASSQSGELFF,TGTGCCAGCAGTCAGTCCGGGGAGCTGTTTTTT
TRBD2,once,TRBV9,TRBJ2-7,CASSPPGGLNEQYF,TGTGCCAGCAGCCCCCCGGGGGGTCTGAACGAGCAGTACTTC
-,-,TRBV24-1,TRBJ1-4,CATSDSAVATNEKLFF,TGTGCCACCAGTGATTCTGCAGTTGCAACTAATGAAAAACTGTTTTTT
TRBD1,-,TRBV7-9,TRBJ1-2,CASSSTGGGHGYTF,TGTGCCAGCAGCTCAACAGGGGGAGGTCATGGCTACACCTTC
TRBD1,once,TRBV19,TRBJ1-6,CASSTRTGAGSPLHF,TGTGCCAGTAGTACTCGGACAGGGGCGGGTTCACCCCTCCACTTT
TRBD1,-,TRBV7-9,TRBJ1-2,CASTLRGPGQVVGYTF,TGTGCCAGCACCCTTAGGGGGCCAGGCCAGGTGGTTGGCTACACCTTC
-,-,TRBV29-1,TRBJ1-2,CSVEGLYGYTF,TGCAGCGTTGAGGGGCTCTATGGCTACACCTTC
-,-,TRBV6-5,TRBJ1-4,CASSRRVEEKLFF,TGTGCCAGCAGTAGGAGGGTAGAGGAAAAACTGTTTTTT
TRBD1,-,TRBV25-1,TRBJ1-6,CASSDARTGVNSPLHF,TGTGCCAGCAGTGACGCTAGGACAGGAGTAAATTCACCCCTCCACTTT
-,-,TRBV25-1,TRBJ1-1,CASSESRRTEAFF,TGTGCCAGCAGTGAATCCAGGAGGACTGAAGCTTTCTTT
TRBD1,-,TRBV10-3,TRBJ1-6,CAISELRDSSPLHF,TGTGCCATCAGTGAGTTGAGGGACAGCTCACCCCTCCACTTT
-,-,TRBV11-2,TRBJ1-6,CASSLRSSGMAPLHF,TGTGCCAGCAGCTTAAGGTCGTCGGGGATGGCACCCCTCCACTTT
TRBD2,-,TRBV3-1/TRBV3-2,TRBJ2-3,CASSQDMGGGAKDTQYF,TGTGCCAGCAGCCAAGATATGGGCGGGGGGGCCAAAGATACGCAGTATTTT
TRBD1,-,TRBV5-5,TRBJ1-2,CASSPLRGGAYGYTF,TGTGCCAGCAGCCCCCTACGAGGGGGCGCGTATGGCTACACCTTC
TRBD2,few,TRBV9,TRBJ2-3,CASSESGGGDTQYF,TGTGCCAGCAGCGAGAGCGGGGGCGGGGATACGCAGTATTTT